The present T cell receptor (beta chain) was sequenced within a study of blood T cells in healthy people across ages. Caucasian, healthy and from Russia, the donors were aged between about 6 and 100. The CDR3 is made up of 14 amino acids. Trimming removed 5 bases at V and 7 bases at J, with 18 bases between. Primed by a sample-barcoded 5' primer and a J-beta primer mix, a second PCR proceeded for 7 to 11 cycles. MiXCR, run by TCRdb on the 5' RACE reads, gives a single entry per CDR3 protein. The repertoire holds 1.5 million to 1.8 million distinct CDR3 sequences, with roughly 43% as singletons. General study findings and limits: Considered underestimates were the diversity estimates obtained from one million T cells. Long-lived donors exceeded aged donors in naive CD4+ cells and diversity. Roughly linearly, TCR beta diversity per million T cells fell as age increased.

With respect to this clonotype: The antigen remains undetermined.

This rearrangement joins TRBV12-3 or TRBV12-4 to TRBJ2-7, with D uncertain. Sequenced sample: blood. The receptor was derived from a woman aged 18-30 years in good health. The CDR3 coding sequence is TGTGCCAGCAGTCCGGAGAATTGGGTCAATGAGCAGTACTTC. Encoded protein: CASSPENWVNEQYF.